These 28 T cell receptor beta chains originate from one sample sequenced in a study of shared clonotypes between healthy human individuals. TCRdb's copy holds only in-frame clones and misses some; the assay was immunoSEQ multiplex PCR. The sample yields 1,500,000 or so clones, 98% to 99% seen once. Sequencing was done on a sample of naive CD4+ T cells sorted from blood. Subset indicated: CD45RA+ positively selected. The receptors were sampled from a man younger than 40 in good health.

The V and J genes are TRBV7-3 and TRBJ2-7, with D unresolved. V was clipped by 1 base and J by 3 bases, with 7 bases between them. The CDR3 spans 13 residues. Germline loops: CDR1 SGHTA, CDR2 FQGTGA. This CDR3 is CASSLSSNYEQYF. The DNA for the CDR3 is TGTGCCAGCAGCTTAAGCTCTAACTACGAGCAGTACTTC. The variable domain in full, with the rest retrieved from reference TRBV7-3 and TRBJ2-7, is GAGVSQTPSNKVTEKGKYVELRCDPISGHTALYWYRQSLGQGPEFLIYFQGTGAADDSGLPNDRFFAVRPEGSVSTLKIQRTERGDSAVYLCASSLSSNYEQYFGPGTRLTVT.

This clone was seen only once. The chain couples TRBV18 to TRBJ2-1; 7 nucleotides align to TRBD1. Germline V gene lookup returns CDR1 KGHSH and CDR2 LQKENI. V lost 2 bases and J lost 6; bases outside the gene matches: 10. CDR3 length: 16 amino acids. CDR3 in amino acids: CASSPNRQGGSNEQFF. The CDR3 DNA sequence: TGTGCCAGCTCACCAAACAGACAGGGTGGTTCCAATGAGCAGTTCTTC.

V gene TRBV6-4 combines with J gene TRBJ2-3; 7 positions agree with TRBD2. V was pared by 0 bases and J by 3 bases, with 6 bases of the junction left unmatched. In germline, CDR1 is MRHNA, CDR2 SNTAGT. CDR3 length: 16 residues. CDR3 protein: CASSDSFRLATDTQYF. The CDR3 DNA reads as TGTGCCAGCAGTGACTCTTTTCGACTAGCTACAGATACGCAGTATTTT.

The chain joins TRBV19 to TRBJ2-7; 7 bases are a match to TRBD1. Germline V lookup: CDR1 LNHDA, CDR2 SQIVND (reference sequence). The V segment lost 6 bases and the J segment 4 bases; nucleotides outside the gene matches: 15. The CDR3 sequence is 16 residues long. For the CDR3, the DNA is TGTGCCAGTAGGGGAAACAGGGGACCGCACATTTACGAGCAGTACTTC. It is translated as CASRGNRGPHIYEQYF.

The chain joins TRBV11-2 to TRBJ2-1; tentative D call: TRBD1 (6 bases). V dropped 5 bases and J dropped 4 bases, with 18 bases sitting between them. Germline V gives CDR1 SGHAT, CDR2 FQNNGV. The CDR3 length is 16 residues. For the CDR3, the DNA is TGTGCCAGCAGCCCAGTTGGTGGGACAAATTACAATGAGCAGTTCTTC. Its translation is CASSPVGGTNYNEQFF. Full variable domain (remainder filled in from reference TRBV11-2 and TRBJ2-1): EAGVAQSPRYKIIEKRQSVAFWCNPISGHATLYWYQQILGQGPKLLIQFQNNGVVDDSQLPKDRFSAERLKGVDSTLKIQPAKLEDSAVYLCASSPVGGTNYNEQFFGPGTRLTVL.

The chain employs TRBV5-4 and TRBJ2-7; 7 bases line up with TRBD1. V lost 0 bases, J lost 6 bases, and 21 bases stayed unmatched. The CDR3 covers 19 residues. CDR1 SGHNT and CDR2 YYREEE come from the germline V gene (reference sequence). The CDR3 DNA sequence: TGTGCCAGCAGCTTGGGGCTTGATGTAGCAGAGGGGGCCCAGAGCGAGCAGTACTTC. Protein: CASSLGLDVAEGAQSEQYF. The full variable domain, rest sourced from reference TRBV5-4 and TRBJ2-7, is ETGVTQSPTHLIKTRGQQVTLRCSSQSGHNTVSWYQQALGQGPQFIFQYYREEENGRGNFPPRFSGLQFPNYSSELNVNALELDDSALYLCASSLGLDVAEGAQSEQYFGPGTRLTVT.

With respect to this clone: Other DNA sequences within the sample encode an identical CDR3. V is TRBV6-5 and J is TRBJ1-1; no clear D gene. Germline CDR1 reads MNHEY; CDR2 reads SVGAGI. The CDR3 has 14 amino acids. Deletions cut 4 bases from V and 1 base from J, with 10 bases between. In DNA, the CDR3 is TGTGCCAGCAGTTTGAGGCAACCGAACACTGAAGCTTTCTTT. Its protein is CASSLRQPNTEAFF.

V and J are TRBV19 and TRBJ1-3, with D possibly matching TRBD1 (5 bases). The CDR3 runs to 16 residues. Germline V gene sequence: CDR1 LNHDA, CDR2 SQIVND (reference sequence). V lost 4 bases, J lost 1 base, and 14 bases lay in between. The CDR3 here is CASSRTGLLSGNTIYF. The CDR3 coding sequence is TGTGCCAGTAGTAGAACGGGACTGCTTTCTGGAAACACCATATATTTT.

The genes are TRBV6-5 and TRBJ2-2, with D maybe TRBD2 (5 bases). The ends were cut back, 2 bases at V and 6 bases at J, with 13 bases in the middle. Looked up from germline, CDR1 is MNHEY and CDR2 is SVGAGI. The CDR3 covers 15 residues. The CDR3 region is CASSYSGRGAGELFF. The CDR3 nucleotides read TGTGCCAGCAGTTACAGTGGGAGAGGAGCCGGGGAGCTGTTTTTT.

The chain uses TRBV6-4 and TRBJ2-1; TRBD2 matches 8 bases. J was trimmed by 4 bases and V by 3 bases; bases with no gene match: 8. Per germline, CDR1 MRHNA and CDR2 SNTAGT. This CDR3 comprises 16 residues. The CDR3 sequence is CASSEFGAGVYNEQFF. Written as DNA, the CDR3 is TGTGCCAGCAGTGAATTTGGAGCGGGAGTTTACAATGAGCAGTTCTTC.

The gene calls are TRBV27 and TRBJ2-7; D is undetermined. CDR3 length: 11 residues. The V end lost 5 bases, the J end lost 7 bases, and 9 bases lay between the germline ends. CDR1 is MNHEY, CDR2 SMNVEV, per germline (reference sequence). The CDR3 DNA follows: TGTGCCAGCAGTAACGCCCTGGAGCAGTACTTC. Translation: CASSNALEQYF.

Comments on this clone: This sample also contains other DNA sequences that code for the same CDR3. V and J are TRBV25-1 and TRBJ1-3, with D possibly TRBD1 on 5 matching bases. Germline-derived CDR1 and CDR2 are MGHDK and SYGVNS. Trimming shortened V by 1 base and J by 4 bases, and 8 bases separated the two germline ends. CDR3 size: 14 residues. CDR3 DNA sequence: TGTGCCAGCAGTGAATCAGGGTCCGGAAACACCATATATTTT. It is translated as CASSESGSGNTIYF.

The rearrangement uses TRBV5-5 and TRBJ1-5; tentatively, D is TRBD1 (5 bases). V shed 3 bases and J shed 6 bases, with 16 bases lying between them. Germline lookup yields CDR1 SGHKS and CDR2 YYEKEE (reference sequence). This CDR3 has 15 amino acids. CDR3 DNA sequence: TGTGCCAGCAGCTGGGATCTCCTGGGGGTTCAGCCCCAGCATTTT. Amino acid sequence: CASSWDLLGVQPQHF.

The chain recombines TRBV6-1 with TRBJ1-4; D not resolved. This CDR3 contains 17 residues. In germline, CDR1 is MNHNS, CDR2 SASEGT. V dropped 1 base and J dropped 7 bases, with 19 bases sitting between them. The CDR3 DNA reads as TGTGCCAGCAGTGAAGGGGCTCGGGCGCAACCTAGTGAAAAACTGTTTTTT. Translating it yields CASSEGARAQPSEKLFF.

The chain links TRBV9 to TRBJ2-1, with TRBD2 identical over 11 bases. Germline assignment: CDR1 SGDLS and CDR2 YYNGEE. Trimming cost V 3 bases and J 0 bases; bases outside gene matches: 11. The CDR3 extends over 19 amino acids. DNA of the CDR3: TGTGCCAGCAGCGCGGACGGACTAGCGGGTTGGAGCTCCTACAATGAGCAGTTCTTC. Its translation: CASSADGLAGWSSYNEQFF.

The rearrangement links TRBV19 to TRBJ1-1, with no clear D. This CDR3 is built from 14 residues. V was trimmed by 7 bases and J by 5 bases, leaving 17 bases between them. In germline, CDR1 is LNHDA, CDR2 SQIVND (reference sequence). The CDR3 DNA reads TGTGCCAGTAAAGTATTTGGGTTGGGTACTGAAGCTTTCTTT. It specifies CASKVFGLGTEAFF.

The V gene is TRBV9, the J gene TRBJ2-1; D ambiguous. Per germline, CDR1 SGDLS and CDR2 YYNGEE. The CDR3 is made up of 16 amino acids. V was trimmed by 4 bases and J by 0 bases, leaving 14 bases between them. CDR3 DNA: TGTGCCAGCAGCTTGCGACCCTTGAGCTCCTACAATGAGCAGTTCTTC. Amino acids: CASSLRPLSSYNEQFF.

V usage is TRBV5-1 and J usage is TRBJ2-7, with 10 nucleotides matching TRBD2. The CDR3 is 14 residues long. Losses at the gene ends were 4 bases for V and 2 bases for J; bases not matched to a gene: 3. Germline CDR1 and CDR2: SGHRS and YFSETQ. CDR3 protein: CASSQREGPYEQYF. The CDR3 region has the DNA TGCGCCAGCAGCCAGCGGGAGGGCCCCTACGAGCAGTACTTC.

The V call is TRBV5-5, the J call TRBJ2-7, with 10 bases identical to TRBD2. The trim removed 1 base at V and 5 bases at J, leaving 9 bases unmatched. The CDR3 has 16 amino acids. The germline V gene encodes CDR1 SGHKS and CDR2 YYEKEE (reference sequence). The CDR3 DNA sequence: TGTGCCAGCAGCTTGTCTGTCCTAGCGGGAGTGAACGAGCAGTACTTC. Amino acids: CASSLSVLAGVNEQYF.

The V gene is TRBV11-2, the J gene TRBJ1-4; D call uncertain. Per the germline V gene, CDR1 is SGHAT and CDR2 is FQNNGV. CDR3 length: 12 residues. V lost 2 bases, J lost 8 bases, and 6 bases lay in between. CDR3 in DNA: TGTGCCAGCAGCTTAATAAGAGAAAAACTGTTTTTT. Translation gives CASSLIREKLFF. Combining the CDR3 with reference TRBV11-2 and TRBJ1-4 gives the whole variable domain EAGVAQSPRYKIIEKRQSVAFWCNPISGHATLYWYQQILGQGPKLLIQFQNNGVVDDSQLPKDRFSAERLKGVDSTLKIQPAKLEDSAVYLCASSLIREKLFFGSGTQLSVL.

The chain links TRBV9 to TRBJ2-2, with D perhaps TRBD1 (7 bases). The germline gives CDR1 SGDLS, CDR2 YYNGEE. There are 15 residues in the CDR3. Trimming removed 4 bases from V and 4 bases from J, with 14 bases in between. CDR3 sequence (DNA): TGTGCCAGCAGCACCTCAGGGGGGAGCACCGGGGAGCTGTTTTTT. Its translation: CASSTSGGSTGELFF.

This chain links TRBV5-3 with TRBJ2-3, with TRBD2 matching over 8 bases. TRBV5-3 is an ORF; its function is uncertain. CDR3 size: 22 residues. V trimming: 4 bases; J trimming: 0 bases; junction bases outside the gene matches: 25. Here the CDR3 DNA reads TGTGCCAGAAGCGCGCTTAGGGCCGCTAGCGGGTTGGGGTATCGGAGCACAGATACGCAGTATTTT. It specifies CARSALRAASGLGYRSTDTQYF.

A word on this clone: Other nucleotide sequences in the sample specify the same CDR3. V and J are TRBV19 and TRBJ1-5, with D unresolved. The CDR3 consists of 13 residues. Trimming stripped 0 bases from V and 4 bases from J, with 4 bases between. Germline assignment: CDR1 LNHDA and CDR2 SQIVND (reference sequence). The CDR3 sequence is CASSIEGNQPQHF. The CDR3, as DNA: TGTGCCAGTAGTATAGAAGGGAATCAGCCCCAGCATTTT.

The rearrangement links TRBV4-1 to TRBJ2-7; no definite D call. The V end was cut by 4 bases, the J end by 0 bases, with 16 bases between. The length of the CDR3 is 16 residues. The germline gives CDR1 MGHRA, CDR2 YSYEKL. This CDR3 is CASSLYDGLPSYEQYF. DNA of the CDR3: TGCGCCAGCAGCCTCTATGATGGGCTCCCCTCCTACGAGCAGTACTTC.

The chain recombines TRBV10-3 with TRBJ2-1, with D unresolved. The CDR3 length is 14 residues. In germline, CDR1 is ENHRY, CDR2 SYGVKD. Trimming took off 6 bases at V and 1 base at J, with 10 bases between the two ends. CDR3 protein: CAISLGKSYNEQFF. CDR3 coding DNA: TGTGCCATCAGCCTTGGTAAGTCCTACAATGAGCAGTTCTTC.

The CDR3 bases are TGTGCCAGCAGCTTGTGGGGAGGGAGCGCTGCTTTCTTT. This sequence encodes CASSLWGGSAAFF. V and J are TRBV5-6 and TRBJ1-1; no clear D gene. The CDR3 sequence is 13 residues long. Germline CDR1 SGHDT, CDR2 YYEEEE. Trimming removed 1 base from V and 11 bases from J, with 15 bases in between.

The rearrangement links TRBV4-2 to TRBJ2-4; no clear D gene. Deletions cut 1 base from V and 0 bases from J, with 7 bases between. The CDR3 runs 15 residues. From germline, CDR1 is LGHNA and CDR2 YNFKEQ. This chain's CDR3 is CASSQATLAKNIQYF. CDR3 bases: TGTGCCAGCAGCCAAGCGACACTAGCCAAAAACATTCAGTACTTC.

This chain joins TRBV29-1 and TRBJ1-2; D is perhaps TRBD1 (5 bases). CDR1 is SQVTM and CDR2 is ANQGSEA in the germline V gene. The CDR3 is 13 amino acids. V dropped 7 bases and J dropped 0 bases, with 12 bases sitting between them. CDR3 protein: CSAVTEANYGYTF. As DNA, the CDR3 is TGCAGCGCTGTGACAGAAGCTAACTATGGCTACACCTTC.